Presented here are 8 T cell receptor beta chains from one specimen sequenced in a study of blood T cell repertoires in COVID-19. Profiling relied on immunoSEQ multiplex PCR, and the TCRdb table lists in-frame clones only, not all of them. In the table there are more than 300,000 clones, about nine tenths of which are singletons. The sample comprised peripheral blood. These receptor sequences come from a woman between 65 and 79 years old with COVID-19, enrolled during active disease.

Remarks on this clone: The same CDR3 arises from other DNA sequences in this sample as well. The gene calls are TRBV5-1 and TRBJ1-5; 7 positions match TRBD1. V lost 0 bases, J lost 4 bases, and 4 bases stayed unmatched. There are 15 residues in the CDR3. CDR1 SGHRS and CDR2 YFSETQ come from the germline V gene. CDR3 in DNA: TGCGCCAGCAGCTTGGGGGGGACAGCAAATCAGCCCCAGCATTTT. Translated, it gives CASSLGGTANQPQHF. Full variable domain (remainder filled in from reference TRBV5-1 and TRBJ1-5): KAGVTQTPRYLIKTRGQQVTLSCSPISGHRSVSWYQQTPGQGLQFLFEYFSETQRNKGNFPGRFSGRQFSNSRSEMNVSTLELGDSALYLCASSLGGTANQPQHFGDGTRLSIL.

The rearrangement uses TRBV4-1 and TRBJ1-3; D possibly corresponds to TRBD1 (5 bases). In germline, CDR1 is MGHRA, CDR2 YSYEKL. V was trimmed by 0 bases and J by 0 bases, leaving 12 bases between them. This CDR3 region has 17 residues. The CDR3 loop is CASSQDQGASSGNTIYF. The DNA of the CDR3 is TGCGCCAGCAGCCAAGATCAAGGGGCTAGCTCTGGAAACACCATATATTTT.

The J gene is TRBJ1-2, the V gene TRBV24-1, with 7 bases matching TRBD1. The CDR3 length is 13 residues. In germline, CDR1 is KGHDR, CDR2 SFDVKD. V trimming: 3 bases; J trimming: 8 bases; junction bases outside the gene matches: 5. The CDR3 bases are TGTGCCACCAGTGATACAGGGGCGGGCGGCTACACCTTC. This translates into CATSDTGAGGYTF.

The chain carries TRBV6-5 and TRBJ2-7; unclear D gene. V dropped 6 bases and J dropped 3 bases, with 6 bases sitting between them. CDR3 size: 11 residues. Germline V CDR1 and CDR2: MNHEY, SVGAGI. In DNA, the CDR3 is TGTGCCAGCAGGGCCCTCTACGAGCAGTACTTC. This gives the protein CASRALYEQYF.

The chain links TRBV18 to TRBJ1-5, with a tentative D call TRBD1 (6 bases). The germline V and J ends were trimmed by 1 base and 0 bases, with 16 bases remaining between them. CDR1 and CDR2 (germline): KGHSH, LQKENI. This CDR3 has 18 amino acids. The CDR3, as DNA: TGTGCCAGCTCACCACGATATGCAGGGGATGGTAGCAATCAGCCCCAGCATTTT. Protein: CASSPRYAGDGSNQPQHF.

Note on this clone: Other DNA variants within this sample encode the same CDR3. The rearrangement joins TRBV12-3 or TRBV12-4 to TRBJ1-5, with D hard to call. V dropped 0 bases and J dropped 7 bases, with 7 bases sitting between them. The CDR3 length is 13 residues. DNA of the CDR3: TGTGCCAGCAGTTTAGCACCAGGCCAGCCCCAGCATTTT. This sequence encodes CASSLAPGQPQHF.

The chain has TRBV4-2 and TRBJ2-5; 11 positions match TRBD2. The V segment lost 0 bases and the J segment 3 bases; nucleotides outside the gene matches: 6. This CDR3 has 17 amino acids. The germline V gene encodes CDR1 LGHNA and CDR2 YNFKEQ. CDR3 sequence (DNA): TGTGCCAGCAGCCAAGAGTGGGTACTAGCGGGGGAAGAGACCCAGTACTTC. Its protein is CASSQEWVLAGEETQYF.

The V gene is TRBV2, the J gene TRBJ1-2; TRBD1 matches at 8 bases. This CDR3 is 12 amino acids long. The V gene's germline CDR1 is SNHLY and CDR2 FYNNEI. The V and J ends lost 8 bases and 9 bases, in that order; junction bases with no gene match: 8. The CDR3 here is CASLTGAASYTF. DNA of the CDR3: TGTGCCAGCCTGACAGGGGCCGCAAGCTACACCTTC.